The sequence of this TCR beta chain was determined in a study of cytomegalovirus exposure and HLA in healthy donors. Findings and caveats of the study: Another analysis was done later, and it associated 16,951 TCR beta sequences with HLA alleles at 0.05 false discovery rate. Analysis was carried out at a later point, and it linked a missense DCLRE1C variant to TCR beta V- and J-gene trimming. Relative to the approximately 660-donor mean, N-insertions were reportedly fewer in an Asian-associated ancestry cluster in a later analysis. Within the data, a cluster of highly shared sequence variants was likely a sequencing artifact.

In regard to this clone: Its antigen is still unknown.

Germline CDR1 reads LNHDA; CDR2 reads SQIVND (reference sequence). V shed 4 bases, J shed 2 bases, and the junction held 7 bases outside the gene matches. The CDR3 contains 15 residues. Researchers ran the PCR with 60 Vbeta and 13 Jbeta primers. Profiled with immunoSEQ multiplex PCR; TCRdb holds only in-frame clones, not every one. The data contain roughly 81,000 clones, 79% of them singletons. The chain combines TRBV19 with TRBJ2-5; 7 bases align to TRBD2. Sample: PBMCs. The TCR comes from a man aged 25 to 45 in good health and CMV-seronegative. Written as DNA, the CDR3 is TGTGCCAGTAGTAAGGTACCGGGAGGACAAGAGACCCAGTACTTC. Translation: CASSKVPGGQETQYF.